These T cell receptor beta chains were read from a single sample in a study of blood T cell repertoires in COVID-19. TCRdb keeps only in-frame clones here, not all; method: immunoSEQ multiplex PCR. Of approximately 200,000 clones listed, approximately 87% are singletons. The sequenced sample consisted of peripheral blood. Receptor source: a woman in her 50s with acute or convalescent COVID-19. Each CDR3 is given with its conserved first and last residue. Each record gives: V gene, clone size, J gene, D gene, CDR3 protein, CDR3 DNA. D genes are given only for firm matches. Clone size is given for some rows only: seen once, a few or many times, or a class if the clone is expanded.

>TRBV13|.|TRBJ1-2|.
CASSPDAGSYGYTF
TGTGCCAGCAGCCCCGACGCGGGAAGCTATGGCTACACCTTC
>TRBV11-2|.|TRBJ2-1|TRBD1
CASSLRQGRNSYNEQFF
TGTGCCAGCAGCTTAAGACAGGGCCGGAACTCCTACAATGAGCAGTTCTTC
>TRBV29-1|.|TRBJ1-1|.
CSVEGTTDTEAFF
TGCAGCGTTGAGGGGACAACGGACACTGAAGCTTTCTTT
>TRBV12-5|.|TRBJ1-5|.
CASGLVTLGRVRDQPQHF
TGTGCTAGTGGTTTGGTTACCCTTGGCAGGGTGAGAGATCAGCCCCAGCATTTT
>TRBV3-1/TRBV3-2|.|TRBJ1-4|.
CASSQPGEGEKLFF
TGTGCCAGCAGCCAACCAGGGGAGGGTGAAAAACTGTTTTTT
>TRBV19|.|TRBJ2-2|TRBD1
CASSLIPGTDYTGELFF
TGTGCCAGTAGTTTGATCCCCGGGACAGATTACACCGGGGAGCTGTTTTTT
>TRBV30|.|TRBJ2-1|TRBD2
CAWSALRSGGAYNEQFF
TGTGCCTGGAGTGCCCTCCGTAGCGGGGGGGCCTACAATGAGCAGTTCTTC
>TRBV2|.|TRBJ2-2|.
CASRADSSGELFF
TGTGCCAGCAGAGCTGACTCAAGCGGGGAGCTGTTTTTT
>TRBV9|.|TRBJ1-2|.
CASSVAGGSNGYTF
TGTGCCAGCAGCGTAGCTGGCGGGTCGAATGGCTACACCTTC
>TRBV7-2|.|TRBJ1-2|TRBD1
CASSFDREGGYTF
TGTGCCAGCAGCTTTGACAGGGAAGGTGGCTACACCTTC
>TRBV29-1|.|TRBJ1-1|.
CSVVLGNTEAFF
TGCAGCGTTGTACTCGGGAACACTGAAGCTTTCTTT
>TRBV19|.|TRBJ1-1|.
CASSIGTPGQNTEAFF
TGTGCCAGTAGTATCGGGACCCCGGGACAGAACACTGAAGCTTTCTTT
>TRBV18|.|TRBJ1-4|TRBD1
CASSPDQGGEKLFF
TGTGCCAGCTCACCTGATCAGGGGGGTGAAAAACTGTTTTTT
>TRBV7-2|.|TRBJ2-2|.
CASSLRASRDTGELFF
TGTGCCAGCAGCCTCAGGGCCAGCAGGGACACCGGGGAGCTGTTTTTT
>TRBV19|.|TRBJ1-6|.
CASSGASRSPLHF
TGTGCCAGTAGTGGCGCCTCGCGGTCACCCCTCCACTTT
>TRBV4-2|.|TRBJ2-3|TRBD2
CASSRAGGMIDTQYF
TGTGCCAGCAGCCGAGCGGGGGGGATGATAGATACGCAGTATTTT
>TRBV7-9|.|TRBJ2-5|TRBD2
CASSFPDSGGQETQYF
TGTGCCAGCAGCTTTCCGGATAGCGGGGGGCAGGAGACCCAGTACTTC
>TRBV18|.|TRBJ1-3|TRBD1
CASSAGTGNTRGNTIYF
TGTGCCAGCTCGGCCGGGACAGGGAACACTCGAGGAAACACCATATATTTT
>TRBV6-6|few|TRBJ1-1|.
CASSPGYTEAFF
TGTGCCAGCTCTCCGGGATACACTGAAGCTTTCTTT
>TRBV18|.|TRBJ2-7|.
CASSPFGTASYEQYF
TGTGCCAGCTCACCGTTCGGGACTGCCTCCTACGAGCAGTACTTC
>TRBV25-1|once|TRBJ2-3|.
CASRETATDTQYF
TGTGCCAGCCGAGAGACAGCTACAGATACGCAGTATTTT
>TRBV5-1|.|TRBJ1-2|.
CASTPDTGLRYGYTF
TGCGCCAGCACACCGGATACAGGGTTGAGGTATGGCTACACCTTC
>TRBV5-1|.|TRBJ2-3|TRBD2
CASSLVLAGGPVDTQYF
TGCGCCAGCAGCTTGGTTCTAGCGGGAGGGCCGGTAGATACGCAGTATTTT
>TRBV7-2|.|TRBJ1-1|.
CASTQWGGNTEAFF
TGTGCCAGCACCCAGTGGGGGGGGAACACTGAAGCTTTCTTT
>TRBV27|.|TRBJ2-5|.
CASRPTPDPGSETQYF
TGTGCCAGCAGACCGACACCCGACCCCGGAAGTGAGACCCAGTACTTC
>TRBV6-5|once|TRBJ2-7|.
CASSYSKGGEQYF
TGTGCCAGCAGTTACTCGAAAGGGGGCGAGCAGTACTTC
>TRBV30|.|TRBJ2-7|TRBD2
CAWGLAGTYEQYF
TGTGCCTGGGGACTAGCGGGTACCTACGAGCAGTACTTC
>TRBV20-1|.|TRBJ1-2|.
CSATGSYGYTF
TGCAGTGCAACAGGGTCCTATGGCTACACCTTC
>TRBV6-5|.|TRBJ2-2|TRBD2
CASRWGLAGAGELFF
TGTGCCAGCAGATGGGGACTAGCGGGAGCCGGGGAGCTGTTTTTT
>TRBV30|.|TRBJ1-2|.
CAWSPTGRGYTF
TGTGCCTGGAGCCCAACAGGGCGAGGCTACACCTTC
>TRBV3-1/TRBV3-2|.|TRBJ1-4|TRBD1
CASSQDQGATNEKLFF
TGTGCCAGCAGCCAAGATCAGGGGGCAACTAATGAAAAACTGTTTTTT
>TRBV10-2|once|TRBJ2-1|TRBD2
CASRGTSSALSSYNEQFF
TGCGCCAGCAGAGGGACTAGCTCAGCCCTGAGCTCCTACAATGAGCAGTTCTTC
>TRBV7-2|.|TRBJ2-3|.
CASSYPAGYRGSDTQYF
TGTGCCAGCAGCTACCCGGCGGGCTACCGGGGTTCAGATACGCAGTATTTT
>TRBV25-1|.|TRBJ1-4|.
CASRPRSGEKLFF
TGTGCCAGCAGGCCCAGGTCTGGTGAAAAACTGTTTTTT
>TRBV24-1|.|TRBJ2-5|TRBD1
CATSDAGGPETQYF
TGTGCCACCAGTGATGCAGGGGGCCCAGAGACCCAGTACTTC
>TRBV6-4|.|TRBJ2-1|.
CASSEGAANEQFF
TGTGCCAGCAGTGAGGGGGCCGCCAATGAGCAGTTCTTC
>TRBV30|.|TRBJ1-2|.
CAWSRQEDSYGYTF
TGTGCCTGGAGTAGACAGGAAGATAGCTATGGCTACACCTTC
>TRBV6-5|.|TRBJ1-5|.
CASSFQTEGPQHF
TGTGCCAGCAGCTTTCAGACGGAGGGGCCCCAGCATTTT
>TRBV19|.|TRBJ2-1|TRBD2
CATLAGGLGSLEQFF
TGTGCCACGCTAGCGGGGGGACTAGGGAGTCTTGAGCAGTTCTTC
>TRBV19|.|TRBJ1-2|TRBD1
CASSINQRWTGLDGYTF
TGTGCCAGTAGTATTAACCAACGTTGGACAGGGCTAGATGGCTACACCTTC
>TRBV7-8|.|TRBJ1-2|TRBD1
CASSTRPGQGLYGYTF
TGTGCCAGCAGCACGCGGCCGGGACAGGGTCTCTATGGCTACACCTTC
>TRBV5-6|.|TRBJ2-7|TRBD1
CASSTPGQGTYEQYF
TGTGCCAGCAGCACTCCGGGACAGGGTACCTACGAGCAGTACTTC